This is a list of T cell receptor beta chains from one sample in a study of blood T cell repertoires in COVID-19. Here immunoSEQ multiplex PCR was the method, and the copy in TCRdb shows in-frame clones only, minus some. This table has 250,000 to 300,000 clones, about four fifths appearing once. Sequenced sample: peripheral blood. These receptors originate from a woman in her sixties with active or convalescent COVID-19. CDR3s include the opening cysteine and the closing phenylalanine or tryptophan. A D gene is named only where the DNA matches it firmly. Only some rows state a clone size, as once, few, many or a class for expanded clones.

V gene	D gene	J gene	clone size	CDR3 DNA	CDR3 protein
TRBV4-1	TRBD1	TRBJ2-5	.	TGCGCCAGCAGCCAAGAACAGGCAGGGGGCGAGACCCAGTACTTC	CASSQEQAGGETQYF
TRBV19	.	TRBJ2-7	few	TGTGCCAGTAGTATATTAGGTGACAGACCCTACGAGCAGTACTTC	CASSILGDRPYEQYF
TRBV5-8	.	TRBJ1-4	.	TGTGCCAGCAGCTTCCAACAGGGATTGAAAGAAAAACTGTTTTTT	CASSFQQGLKEKLFF
TRBV9	.	TRBJ2-1	few	TGTGCCAGCAGGTCAGGGGAGGGCTCCTACAATGAGCAGTTCTTC	CASRSGEGSYNEQFF
TRBV3-1/TRBV3-2	.	TRBJ1-1	few	TGTGCCAGCAGCCAAGCAGGGGACACTGAAGCTTTCTTT	CASSQAGDTEAFF
TRBV3-1/TRBV3-2	.	TRBJ1-5	.	TGTGCCAGCAGCCAATTTGTGACAGGCGATCAGCCCCAGCATTTT	CASSQFVTGDQPQHF
TRBV25-1	.	TRBJ2-7	.	TGTGCCAGCACTATAGCGGACAGGACACCCTACGAGCAGTACTTC	CASTIADRTPYEQYF
TRBV7-2	.	TRBJ1-1	.	TGTGCCAGCAGCTTTACTGAGAACACTGAAGCTTTCTTT	CASSFTENTEAFF
TRBV6-6	TRBD1	TRBJ1-4	once	TGTGCCAGCAGTGGGACAGGGGGCACTGAAAAACTGTTTTTT	CASSGTGGTEKLFF
TRBV5-8	TRBD1	TRBJ1-6	many	TGTGCCAGCAGCTTCAGGGGGCGCGGCTCACCCCTCCACTTT	CASSFRGRGSPLHF
TRBV7-6	TRBD1	TRBJ2-1	.	TGTGCCAGCAGCTTAGCGGGACAGGGAATTAATGAGCAGTTCTTC	CASSLAGQGINEQFF
TRBV14	.	TRBJ1-6	.	TGTGCCAGCGGTGGGAGCTCCTATAATTCACCCCTCCACTTT	CASGGSSYNSPLHF
TRBV29-1	TRBD1	TRBJ1-1	.	TGCAGCGTTAGAGGACAGGGGGCGTACACTGAAGCTTTCTTT	CSVRGQGAYTEAFF
TRBV1	.	TRBJ2-7	.	TGCACCAGCAGCCAAGATTGGCGGAGAGCCTACGAGCAGTACTTC	CTSSQDWRRAYEQYF
TRBV4-3	.	TRBJ1-1	.	TGCGCCAGCAGCCCTCAGGCGGGAGTTAACACTGAAGCTTTCTTT	CASSPQAGVNTEAFF
TRBV7-9	.	TRBJ1-3	.	TGTGCCAGCAGCTTAGGGGGGCGTCTTGGAAACACCATATATTTT	CASSLGGRLGNTIYF
TRBV4-1	.	TRBJ2-7	.	TGCGCCAGCAGCCTACTATTTACTAGCAGCTCCTACGAGCAGTACTTC	CASSLLFTSSSYEQYF
TRBV13	.	TRBJ2-3	.	TGTGCCAGCAGCCTAGGCCGGGGAGCAAGAGTCACAGATACGCAGTATTTT	CASSLGRGARVTDTQYF
TRBV7-2	TRBD1	TRBJ1-3	.	TGTGCCAGCAGCTGGGGACAGGGAGGAAACACCATATATTTT	CASSWGQGGNTIYF
TRBV5-4	TRBD2	TRBJ2-1	.	TGTGCCAGCAGCCCGGGACTACTCAATGAGCAGTTCTTC	CASSPGLLNEQFF
TRBV19	TRBD1	TRBJ1-5	many	TGTGCCAGTAGTATTATGGGACAGGCTCCCAATCAGCCCCAGCATTTT	CASSIMGQAPNQPQHF
TRBV15	TRBD1	TRBJ1-2	.	TGTGCCACCAGCAAAGGGACAGAGGGGGGCTACACCTTC	CATSKGTEGGYTF
TRBV6-4	.	TRBJ1-6	.	TGTGCCAGCAGTGAACAGGGATGGCCTGCTTCACCCCTCCACTTT	CASSEQGWPASPLHF
TRBV19	TRBD1	TRBJ2-7	.	TGTGCCAGTAGTATCAGGTGGGGAAGACAGGGTGAAAGCTCCTACGAGCAGTACTTC	CASSIRWGRQGESSYEQYF
TRBV12-5	TRBD1	TRBJ1-2	.	TGTGCTAGTGGTTTGCCACATGACAGGGGTTCTGGCTACACCTTC	CASGLPHDRGSGYTF
TRBV19	.	TRBJ2-2	.	TGTGCCAGTAGTGGACAGACTAACACCGGGGAGCTGTTTTTT	CASSGQTNTGELFF
TRBV13	TRBD2	TRBJ2-1	few	TGTGCCAGCAGCTTAGATACTAGCGGGGGCGGTGAGCAGTTCTTC	CASSLDTSGGGEQFF
TRBV28	TRBD1	TRBJ1-1	.	TGTGCCAGCAGTTTTAGGACAGGGGGCGCGTGGACTGAAGCTTTCTTT	CASSFRTGGAWTEAFF
TRBV19	.	TRBJ2-6	.	TGTGCCAGTAGTCCCCAGGGGATTTCTGGGGCCAACGTCCTGACTTTC	CASSPQGISGANVLTF
TRBV30	.	TRBJ2-7	once	TGTGCCTGGAGTCCTAGCCGGTACGAGCAGTACTTC	CAWSPSRYEQYF
TRBV5-4	.	TRBJ2-2	.	TGTGCCAGCAGCGCACTCCGGGGGGCCGATACCGGGGAGCTGTTTTTT	CASSALRGADTGELFF
TRBV5-4	.	TRBJ1-2	.	TGTGCCAGCAGCTTGAACCTATATGGCTACACCTTC	CASSLNLYGYTF
TRBV5-6	TRBD1	TRBJ1-2	.	TGTGCCAGCAGCTTGACAGGACAGGCCAACTATGGCTACACCTTC	CASSLTGQANYGYTF
TRBV4-2	.	TRBJ1-4	.	TGTGCCAGCAGCCAAGCCCAAGGCAGGTTAATAACTTCAACTAATGAAAAACTGTTTTTT	CASSQAQGRLITSTNEKLFF
TRBV11-3	.	TRBJ2-7	.	TGTGCCAGCAGCTTAGGGGGGGTGCCTCACGAGCAGTACTTC	CASSLGGVPHEQYF
TRBV4-2	.	TRBJ2-2	.	TGTGCCAGCAGCCAAGATTACGCGGGGAGGAACACCGGGGAGCTGTTTTTT	CASSQDYAGRNTGELFF
TRBV19	.	TRBJ2-5	.	TGTGCCAGTAGCCCCGATCGAACAGCTACAGAGACCCAGTACTTC	CASSPDRTATETQYF
TRBV11-2	TRBD1	TRBJ2-5	.	TGTGCCAGCAGCTACAGGGGAGAAGGAGAGACCCAGTACTTC	CASSYRGEGETQYF
TRBV6-6	.	TRBJ1-1	.	TGTGCCAGCAGTCATGGACAGAACACTGAAGCTTTCTTT	CASSHGQNTEAFF
TRBV21-1	.	TRBJ1-1	.	TGTGCCAGCAGCAGCGCTAGGTCGAGCTCGAACACTGAAGCTTTCTTT	CASSSARSSSNTEAFF
TRBV3-1/TRBV3-2	TRBD1	TRBJ1-4	.	TGTGCCAGCAGCCAGCGGACAGGGGGCGAAAAACTGTTTTTT	CASSQRTGGEKLFF
TRBV5-3	.	TRBJ1-3	.	TGTGCCAGAAGCTTGACAGGGTTTTTTGGAAACACCATATATTTT	CARSLTGFFGNTIYF